Below are 21 T cell receptor beta chains sequenced from a single sample in a study of shared clonotypes between healthy human individuals. Terminally differentiated effector memory CD45RA+ cells were left out of the naive CD8 fraction, which was CD45RO-negative and positively selected for CCR7. Sequenced by immunoSEQ multiplex PCR; TCRdb stores in-frame clones only, minus some. The table records hundreds of thousands of clones, about 92% of them present only once. The sample taken for sequencing was naive CD8+ T cells sorted from blood. The receptors derive from a young man in good health.

The V gene is TRBV29-1, the J gene TRBJ1-2; D gene unclear. V was cut by 2 bases and J by 6 bases, with 4 bases left in between. Germline V gene lookup returns CDR1 SQVTM and CDR2 ANQGSEA. CDR3 length equals 10 residues. The CDR3 DNA follows: TGCAGCGTTGAACTCAATGGCTACACCTTC. This translates into CSVELNGYTF.

The chain uses TRBV5-1 and TRBJ2-3; TRBD2 is a possible D gene (6 bases). The germline CDR1 and CDR2 sequences are SGHRS and YFSETQ. The CDR3 is 15 residues long. V lost 1 base and J 3 bases, leaving 12 bases between the germline ends. CDR3 amino acids: CASSLWDRETDTQYF. For the CDR3, the DNA is TGCGCCAGCAGCTTGTGGGACCGGGAGACAGATACGCAGTATTTT.

V gene TRBV10-2 combines with J gene TRBJ2-2, with D unclear. Germline CDR1 WSHSY, CDR2 SAAADI. The CDR3 is made up of 12 amino acids. The V gene lost 2 bases and the J gene lost 8 bases, with 6 bases spanning the gap. CDR3 loop: CASSEETGELFF. The DNA for the CDR3 is TGCGCCAGCAGTGAGGAGACTGGGGAGCTGTTTTTT.

The chain couples TRBV7-9 to TRBJ1-2, with D perhaps matching TRBD1 (5 bases). Trimming left V 4 bases short and J 5 bases short, with 17 bases between. The CDR3 has 15 residues. From germline, CDR1 is SEHNR and CDR2 FQNEAQ (reference sequence). DNA of the CDR3: TGTGCCAGCAGCTCCCCGGGACCTAAATTTTATGGCTACACCTTC. Residues: CASSSPGPKFYGYTF.

For this clone: Its ends do not fully match the called genes, so a read error is possible. The chain recombines TRBV5-5 with TRBJ2-7; no definite D call. Per germline, CDR1 SGHKS and CDR2 YYEKEE (reference sequence). CDR3 size: 15 residues. The DNA for the CDR3 is TGCGCCAGCAGCCAAGATCGGAGCAGAGTCTACGAGCAGTACTTC. It yields the protein CASSQDRSRVYEQYF.

The rearrangement uses TRBV7-9 and TRBJ1-1; unclear D gene. The V and J ends lost 4 bases and 6 bases respectively, with 12 bases between them. The germline V gene encodes CDR1 SEHNR and CDR2 FQNEAQ (reference sequence). The CDR3 has 13 residues. The DNA of the CDR3 is TGTGCCAGCAGCTCCGACATGGTCGCTGAAGCTTTCTTT. Amino acids: CASSSDMVAEAFF.

This clone was seen only a few times. CDR3: CASSLGGGILETQYF. CDR3 sequence (DNA): TGTGCCAGCAGCTTGGGGGGAGGAATTTTAGAGACCCAGTACTTC. The V gene is TRBV11-2, the J gene TRBJ2-5; D is possibly TRBD2 (6 bases). This CDR3 has 15 amino acids. Trimming cost V 3 bases and J 4 bases, with 15 bases left between them. From germline, CDR1 is SGHAT and CDR2 FQNNGV. Full variable domain (missing parts from reference TRBV11-2 and TRBJ2-5): EAGVAQSPRYKIIEKRQSVAFWCNPISGHATLYWYQQILGQGPKLLIQFQNNGVVDDSQLPKDRFSAERLKGVDSTLKIQPAKLEDSAVYLCASSLGGGILETQYFGPGTRLLVL.

The V and J genes are TRBV6-6 and TRBJ2-5, with 11 bases identical to TRBD1. This CDR3 is built from 16 residues. V gave up 2 bases and J gave up 5 bases; unmatched junction bases: 7. Germline V CDR1 and CDR2: MNHNY, SVGAGI (reference sequence). CDR3 DNA: TGTGCCAGCAGTTACATCGGGGACAGGGGGTCGGAGACCCAGTACTTC. As protein: CASSYIGDRGSETQYF.

The chain employs TRBV7-9 and TRBJ2-1; D gene uncertain. The CDR3 extends over 13 amino acids. The V gene lost 6 bases and the J gene lost 8 bases, with 14 bases spanning the gap. Germline V gene lookup returns CDR1 SEHNR and CDR2 FQNEAQ (reference sequence). The CDR3 protein is CASSFPSGDEQFF. The CDR3 DNA sequence: TGTGCCAGCAGTTTCCCTAGTGGAGATGAGCAGTTCTTC.

The chain links TRBV27 to TRBJ2-7, with D possibly matching TRBD1 (5 bases). This CDR3 comprises 15 residues. Germline CDR1 and CDR2: MNHEY and SMNVEV (reference sequence). The V and J ends lost 3 bases and 2 bases respectively, with 14 bases between them. As DNA, the CDR3 is TGTGCCAGCAGTTTCGGCAGGGCGTCAACCTACGAGCAGTACTTC. Translation gives CASSFGRASTYEQYF.

This chain uses TRBV7-9 with TRBJ2-5; no clear D gene. CDR3 length equals 14 residues. V was trimmed by 5 bases and J by 3 bases, leaving 13 bases between them. In germline, CDR1 is SEHNR, CDR2 FQNEAQ (reference sequence). The CDR3 loop reads CASSLLSNEETQYF. CDR3 bases: TGTGCCAGCAGCCTACTTAGCAACGAAGAGACCCAGTACTTC.

Concerning this clone itself: The sample contains more than one DNA sequence encoding this CDR3. CDR3 sequence: CASSGTGELFF. DNA of the CDR3: TGTGCCAGCAGTGGGACCGGGGAGCTGTTTTTT. The chain carries TRBV27 and TRBJ2-2; no firm D call. V was clipped by 5 bases and J by 5 bases, with 3 bases between them. Looked up from germline, CDR1 is MNHEY and CDR2 is SMNVEV (reference sequence). This CDR3 region has 11 residues.

The genes are TRBV28 and TRBJ2-7, with 9 bases fitting TRBD2. The CDR3 totals 15 residues. Germline V gene sequence: CDR1 MDHEN, CDR2 SYDVKM. The V gene end was trimmed by 1 base and the J gene end by 5 bases; junction bases not matched to a gene: 6. The CDR3 protein is CASSLFQREDHEQYF. CDR3 nucleotide sequence: TGTGCCAGCAGTTTATTCCAGCGGGAGGACCACGAGCAGTACTTC.

V gene TRBV27 combines with J gene TRBJ2-7; 10 bases match TRBD2. This CDR3 region has 17 residues. The trim removed 4 bases at V and 4 bases at J, leaving 13 bases unmatched. Germline-derived CDR1 and CDR2 are MNHEY and SMNVEV (reference sequence). The CDR3, as DNA: TGTGCCAGCAGTTCCACGATTGGGACTAGCGCTTCATACGAGCAGTACTTC. Amino acid sequence: CASSSTIGTSASYEQYF.

The chain carries TRBV28 and TRBJ2-1; 7 bases line up with TRBD2. The V gene's germline CDR1 is MDHEN and CDR2 SYDVKM. V was pared by 1 base and J by 0 bases, with 3 bases of the junction left unmatched. The CDR3 is 16 amino acids. Here the CDR3 reads CASSLYGGSSYNEQFF. CDR3 nucleotide sequence: TGTGCCAGCAGTTTATACGGCGGGAGCTCCTACAATGAGCAGTTCTTC. The full variable domain, rest sourced from reference TRBV28 and TRBJ2-1, is DVKVTQSSRYLVKRTGEKVFLECVQDMDHENMFWYRQDPGLGLRLIYFSYDVKMKEKGDIPEGYSVSREKKERFSLILESASTNQTSMYLCASSLYGGSSYNEQFFGPGTRLTVL.

This rearrangement joins TRBV6-5 to TRBJ2-1; the D gene could be TRBD1 or TRBD2 (5 bases each). The CDR3 is 14 residues long. Trimming took 6 bases from V and 4 from J, leaving 13 bases between them. CDR1 and CDR2 (germline): MNHEY, SVGAGI. CDR3 residues: CASSFRERYNEQFF. The CDR3 DNA reads TGTGCCAGCAGCTTCAGGGAGCGTTACAATGAGCAGTTCTTC.

A note on this clone: This may be a read error: a much more frequent sequence differs by one nucleotide. The chain is built from TRBV27 and TRBJ2-7, with D hard to call. There are 12 residues in the CDR3. With 1 base removed from V and 3 bases from J, the gap between germline ends came to 4 bases. The germline V gene has CDR1 MNHEY and CDR2 SMNVEV (reference sequence). For the CDR3, the DNA is TGTGCCAGCAGTTTATTGGGCTACGAGCAGTACTTC. Translated: CASSLLGYEQYF.

In the case of this clone: One junction end does not reproduce the germline sequence, and a read error may be involved. The genes are TRBV7-2 and TRBJ2-7; D remains unclear. From germline, CDR1 is SGHTA and CDR2 FQGNSA. The CDR3 is 16 amino acids. The CDR3 DNA reads as TGCGCCAGCAGCCAAGCTCCCTTCGACGGATACTACGAGCAGTACTTC. This codes for CASSQAPFDGYYEQYF. The variable domain in full, completed from reference TRBV7-2 and TRBJ2-7, reads GAGVSQSPSNKVTEKGKDVELRCDPISGHTALYWYRQSLGQGLEFLIYFQGNSAPDKSGLPSDRFSAERTGGSVSTLTIQRTQQEDSAVYLCASSQAPFDGYYEQYFGPGTRLTVT.

The rearrangement joins TRBV7-8 to TRBJ2-5; D perhaps matches TRBD1 (6 bases). V lost 1 base, J lost 2 bases, and 8 bases lay in between. Germline-derived CDR1 and CDR2 are SGHVS and FQNEAQ. The CDR3 runs 14 residues. CDR3 nucleotide sequence: TGTGCCAGCAGCTTAGGAGACAGGCAAGAGACCCAGTACTTC. It codes for CASSLGDRQETQYF. The full variable domain, completed using reference TRBV7-8 and TRBJ2-5, is GAGVSQSPRYKVAKRGQDVALRCDPISGHVSLFWYQQALGQGPEFLTYFQNEAQLDKSGLPSDRFFAERPEGSVSTLKIQRTQQEDSAVYLCASSLGDRQETQYFGPGTRLLVL.

The chain is built from TRBV15 and TRBJ1-3; D remains unclear. Germline CDR1 and CDR2: LNHNV and YYDKDF (reference sequence). The CDR3 covers 14 residues. Trimming took off 6 bases at V and 0 bases at J, with 9 bases between the two ends. The CDR3 nucleotides are TGTGCCACCAGAGACGGTAGCTCTGGAAACACCATATATTTT. This sequence encodes CATRDGSSGNTIYF.

CDR3: CASSLMGQGENQHF. The CDR3 region has the DNA TGTGCCAGCAGCTTAATGGGACAGGGGGAAAATCAGCATTTT. This chain uses TRBV7-9 with TRBJ1-5; 11 nucleotides match TRBD1. V shed 2 bases, J shed 13 bases, and the junction held 7 bases outside the gene matches. CDR3 length: 14 amino acids. The germline V gene encodes CDR1 SEHNR and CDR2 FQNEAQ (reference sequence).